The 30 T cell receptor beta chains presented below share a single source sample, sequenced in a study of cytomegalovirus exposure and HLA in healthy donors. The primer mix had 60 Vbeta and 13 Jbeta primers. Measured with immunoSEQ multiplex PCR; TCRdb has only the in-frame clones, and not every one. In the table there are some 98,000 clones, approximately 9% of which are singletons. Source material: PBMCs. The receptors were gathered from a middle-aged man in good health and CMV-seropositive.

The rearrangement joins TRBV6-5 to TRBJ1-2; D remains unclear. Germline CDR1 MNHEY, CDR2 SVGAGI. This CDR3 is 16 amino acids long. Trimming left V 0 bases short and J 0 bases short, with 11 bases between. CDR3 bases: TGTGCCAGCAGTTACTCTGGTCAGCTAGCTAACTATGGCTACACCTTC. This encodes CASSYSGQLANYGYTF.

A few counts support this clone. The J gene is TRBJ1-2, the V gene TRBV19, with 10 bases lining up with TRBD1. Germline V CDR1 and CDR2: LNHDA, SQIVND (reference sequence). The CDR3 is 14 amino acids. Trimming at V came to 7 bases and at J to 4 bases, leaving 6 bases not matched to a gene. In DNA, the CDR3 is TGTGCCAGTACGGGGGACAGGGGCGCCTATGGCTACACCTTC. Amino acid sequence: CASTGDRGAYGYTF.

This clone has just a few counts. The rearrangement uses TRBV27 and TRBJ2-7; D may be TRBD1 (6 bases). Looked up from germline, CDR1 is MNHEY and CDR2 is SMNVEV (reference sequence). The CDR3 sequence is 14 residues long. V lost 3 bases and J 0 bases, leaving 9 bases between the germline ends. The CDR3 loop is CASSFVRGSYEQYF. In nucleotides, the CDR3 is TGTGCCAGCAGTTTCGTCAGGGGCTCCTACGAGCAGTACTTC.

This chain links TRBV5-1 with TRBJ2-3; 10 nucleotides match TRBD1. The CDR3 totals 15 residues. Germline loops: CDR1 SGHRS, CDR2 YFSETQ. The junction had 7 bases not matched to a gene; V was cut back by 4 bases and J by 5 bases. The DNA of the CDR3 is TGCGCCAGCAGCAGGACAGGGGGGGGGAAAGATACGCAGTATTTT. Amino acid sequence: CASSRTGGGKDTQYF.

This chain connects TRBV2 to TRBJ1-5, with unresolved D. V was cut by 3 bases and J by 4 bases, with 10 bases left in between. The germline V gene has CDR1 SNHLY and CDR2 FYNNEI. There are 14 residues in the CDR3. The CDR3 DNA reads TGTGCCAGCAGTGAGGCCACACAAAATCAGCCCCAGCATTTT. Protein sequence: CASSEATQNQPQHF.

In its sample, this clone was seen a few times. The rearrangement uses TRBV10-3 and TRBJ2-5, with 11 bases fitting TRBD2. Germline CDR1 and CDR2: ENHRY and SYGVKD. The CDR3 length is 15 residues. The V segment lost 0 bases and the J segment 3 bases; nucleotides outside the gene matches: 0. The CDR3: CAISESGLAEETQYF. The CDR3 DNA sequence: TGTGCCATCAGTGAGTCGGGACTAGCGGAAGAGACCCAGTACTTC.

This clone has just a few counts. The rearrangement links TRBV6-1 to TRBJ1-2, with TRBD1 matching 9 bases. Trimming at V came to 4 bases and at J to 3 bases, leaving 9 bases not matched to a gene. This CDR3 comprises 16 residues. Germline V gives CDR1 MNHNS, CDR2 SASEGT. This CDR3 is CASSAGTGGADYGYTF. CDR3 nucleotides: TGTGCCAGCAGTGCCGGAACAGGGGGCGCAGACTATGGCTACACCTTC.

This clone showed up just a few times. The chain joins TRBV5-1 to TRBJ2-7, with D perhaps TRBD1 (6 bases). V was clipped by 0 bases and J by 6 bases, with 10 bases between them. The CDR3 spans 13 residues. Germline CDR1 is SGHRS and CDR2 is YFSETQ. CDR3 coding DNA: TGCGCCAGCAGCTTGGACCACAGGGTCGAGCAGTACTTC. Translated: CASSLDHRVEQYF.

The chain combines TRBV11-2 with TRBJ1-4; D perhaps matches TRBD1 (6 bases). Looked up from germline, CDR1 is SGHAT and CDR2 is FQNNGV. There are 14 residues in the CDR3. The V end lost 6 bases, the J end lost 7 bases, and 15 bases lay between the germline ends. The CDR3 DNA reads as TGTGCCAGCAGTGCGGGGGGGCTTAGTGAAAAACTGTTTTTT. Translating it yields CASSAGGLSEKLFF. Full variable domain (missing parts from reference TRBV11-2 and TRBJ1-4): EAGVAQSPRYKIIEKRQSVAFWCNPISGHATLYWYQQILGQGPKLLIQFQNNGVVDDSQLPKDRFSAERLKGVDSTLKIQPAKLEDSAVYLCASSAGGLSEKLFFGSGTQLSVL.

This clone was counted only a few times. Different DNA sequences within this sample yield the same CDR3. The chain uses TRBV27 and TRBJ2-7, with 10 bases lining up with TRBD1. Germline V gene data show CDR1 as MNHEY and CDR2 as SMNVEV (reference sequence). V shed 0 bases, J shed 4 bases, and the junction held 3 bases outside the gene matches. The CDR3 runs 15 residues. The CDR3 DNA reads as TGTGCCAGCAGTTTATCGGGGACAGGGGTATACGAGCAGTACTTC. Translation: CASSLSGTGVYEQYF.

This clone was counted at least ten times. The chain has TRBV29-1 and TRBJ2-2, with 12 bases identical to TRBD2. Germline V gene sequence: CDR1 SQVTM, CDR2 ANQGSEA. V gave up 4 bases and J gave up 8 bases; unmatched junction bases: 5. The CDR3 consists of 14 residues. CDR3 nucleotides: TGCAGCGTTGGACGACTAGCGGGAGTGGGGGAGCTGTTTTTT. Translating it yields CSVGRLAGVGELFF.

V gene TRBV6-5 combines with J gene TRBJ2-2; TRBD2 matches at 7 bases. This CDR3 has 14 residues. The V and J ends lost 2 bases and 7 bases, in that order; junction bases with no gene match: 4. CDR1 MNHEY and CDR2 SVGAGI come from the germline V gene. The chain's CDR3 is CASSYRRELGELFF. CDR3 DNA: TGTGCCAGCAGTTACAGGCGGGAGCTCGGGGAGCTGTTTTTT.

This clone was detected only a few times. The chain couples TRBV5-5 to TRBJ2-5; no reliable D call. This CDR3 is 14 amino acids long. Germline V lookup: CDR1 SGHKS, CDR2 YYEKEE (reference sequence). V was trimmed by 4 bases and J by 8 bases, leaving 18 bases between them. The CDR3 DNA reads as TGTGCCAGCAGCCCGAGCCCCCGACAAGGAACCCAGTACTTC. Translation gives CASSPSPRQGTQYF.

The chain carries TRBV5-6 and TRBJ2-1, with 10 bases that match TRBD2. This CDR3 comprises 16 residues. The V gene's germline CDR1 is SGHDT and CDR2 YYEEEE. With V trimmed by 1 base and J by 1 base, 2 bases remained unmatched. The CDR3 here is CASSLRTSGSYNEQFF. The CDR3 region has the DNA TGTGCCAGCAGCTTGAGGACTAGCGGTTCCTACAATGAGCAGTTCTTC.

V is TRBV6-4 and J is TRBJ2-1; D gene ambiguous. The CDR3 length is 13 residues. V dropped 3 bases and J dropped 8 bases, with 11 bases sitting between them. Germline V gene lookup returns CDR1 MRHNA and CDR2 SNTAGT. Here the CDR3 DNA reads TGTGCCAGCAGTGATCGGGTCTGGGATGAGCAGTTCTTC. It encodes CASSDRVWDEQFF.

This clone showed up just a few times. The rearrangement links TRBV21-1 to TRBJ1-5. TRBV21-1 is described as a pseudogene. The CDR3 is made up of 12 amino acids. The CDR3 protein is CASLYSNQPQHF. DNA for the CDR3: TGTGCCAGCCTATATAGCAATCAGCCCCAGCATTTT.

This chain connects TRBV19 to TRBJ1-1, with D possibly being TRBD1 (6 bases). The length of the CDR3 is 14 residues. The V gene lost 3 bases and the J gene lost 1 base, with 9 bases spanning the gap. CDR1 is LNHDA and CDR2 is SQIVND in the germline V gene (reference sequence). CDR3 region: CASSIQGPNTEAFF. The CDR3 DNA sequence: TGTGCCAGTAGTATCCAGGGGCCGAACACTGAAGCTTTCTTT.

The CDR3 here is CSVAGRDGNTIYF. As DNA, the CDR3 is TGCAGCGTTGCAGGGCGGGACGGAAACACCATATATTTT. The chain is built from TRBV29-1 and TRBJ1-3; the D gene is possibly TRBD1 (5 bases). The CDR3 consists of 13 residues. Germline CDR1 and CDR2: SQVTM and ANQGSEA. V was cut by 4 bases and J by 4 bases, with 11 bases left in between.

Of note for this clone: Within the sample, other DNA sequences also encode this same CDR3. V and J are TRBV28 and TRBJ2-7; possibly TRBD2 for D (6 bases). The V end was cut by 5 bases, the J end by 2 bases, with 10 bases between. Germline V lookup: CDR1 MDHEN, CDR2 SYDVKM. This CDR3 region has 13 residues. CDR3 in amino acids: CASSPSETYEQYF. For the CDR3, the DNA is TGTGCCAGCAGTCCTAGCGAGACCTACGAGCAGTACTTC.

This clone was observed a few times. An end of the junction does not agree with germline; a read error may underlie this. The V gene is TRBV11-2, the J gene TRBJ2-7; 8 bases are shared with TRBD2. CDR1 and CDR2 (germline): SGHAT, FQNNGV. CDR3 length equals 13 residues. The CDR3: CASSLGVAGGEDF. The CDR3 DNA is TGTGCCAGCAGCTTAGGGGTGGCGGGAGGAGAGGACTTC.

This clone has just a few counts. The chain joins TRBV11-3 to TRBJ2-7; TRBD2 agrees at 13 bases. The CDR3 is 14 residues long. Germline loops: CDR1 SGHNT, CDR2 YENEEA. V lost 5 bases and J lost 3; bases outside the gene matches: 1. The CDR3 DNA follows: TGTGCCAGCAGCCGGACTAGCGGGAGCTACGAGCAGTACTTC. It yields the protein CASSRTSGSYEQYF.

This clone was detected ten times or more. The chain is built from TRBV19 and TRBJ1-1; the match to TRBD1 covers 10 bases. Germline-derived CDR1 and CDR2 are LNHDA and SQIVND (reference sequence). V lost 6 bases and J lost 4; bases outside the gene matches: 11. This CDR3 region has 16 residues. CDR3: CASRLGDRGHGTEAFF. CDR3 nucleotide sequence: TGTGCCAGTAGGCTCGGAGACAGGGGGCATGGCACTGAAGCTTTCTTT.

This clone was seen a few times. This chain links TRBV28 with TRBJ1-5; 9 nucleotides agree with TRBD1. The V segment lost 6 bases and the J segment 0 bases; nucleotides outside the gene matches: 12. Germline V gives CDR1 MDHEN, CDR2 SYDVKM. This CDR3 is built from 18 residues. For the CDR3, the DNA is TGTGCCAGCAGCTCGGGACAGGGTTTCGGGTATAGCAATCAGCCCCAGCATTTT. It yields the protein CASSSGQGFGYSNQPQHF.

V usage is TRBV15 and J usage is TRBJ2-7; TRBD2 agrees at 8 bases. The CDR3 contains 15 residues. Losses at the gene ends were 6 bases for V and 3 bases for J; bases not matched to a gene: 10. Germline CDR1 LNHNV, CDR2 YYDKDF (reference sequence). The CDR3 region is CATRGGGSAIYEQYF. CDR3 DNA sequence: TGTGCCACCAGGGGCGGGGGGAGCGCGATCTACGAGCAGTACTTC.

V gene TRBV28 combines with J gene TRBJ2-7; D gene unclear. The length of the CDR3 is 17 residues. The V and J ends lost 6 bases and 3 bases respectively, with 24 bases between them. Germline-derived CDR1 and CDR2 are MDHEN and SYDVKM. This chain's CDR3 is CASSPAALGRWNYEQYF. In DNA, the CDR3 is TGTGCCAGCAGCCCTGCGGCGTTGGGTCGATGGAACTACGAGCAGTACTTC. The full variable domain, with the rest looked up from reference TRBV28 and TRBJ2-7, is DVKVTQSSRYLVKRTGEKVFLECVQDMDHENMFWYRQDPGLGLRLIYFSYDVKMKEKGDIPEGYSVSREKKERFSLILESASTNQTSMYLCASSPAALGRWNYEQYFGPGTRLTVT.

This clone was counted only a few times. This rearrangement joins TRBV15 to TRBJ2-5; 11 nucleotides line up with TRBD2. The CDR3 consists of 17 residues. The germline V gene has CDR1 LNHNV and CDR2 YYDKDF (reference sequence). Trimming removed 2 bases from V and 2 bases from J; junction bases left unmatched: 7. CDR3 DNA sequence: TGTGCCACCAGCAGACCCCTGGGACTAGCGGTACAAGAGACCCAGTACTTC. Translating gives CATSRPLGLAVQETQYF.

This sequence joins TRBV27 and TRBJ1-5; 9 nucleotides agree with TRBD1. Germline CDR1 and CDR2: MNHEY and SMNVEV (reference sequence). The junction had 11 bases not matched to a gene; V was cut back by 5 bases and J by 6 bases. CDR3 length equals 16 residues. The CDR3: CASSRNAGTGSQPQHF. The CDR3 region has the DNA TGTGCCAGCAGTCGAAACGCCGGGACAGGGAGTCAGCCCCAGCATTTT.

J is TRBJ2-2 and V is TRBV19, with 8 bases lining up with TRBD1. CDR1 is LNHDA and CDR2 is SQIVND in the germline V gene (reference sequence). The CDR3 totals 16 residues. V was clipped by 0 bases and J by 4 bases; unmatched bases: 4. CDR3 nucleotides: TGTGCCAGTAGTATAGATGGACAGGGACTCACCGGGGAGCTGTTTTTT. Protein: CASSIDGQGLTGELFF.

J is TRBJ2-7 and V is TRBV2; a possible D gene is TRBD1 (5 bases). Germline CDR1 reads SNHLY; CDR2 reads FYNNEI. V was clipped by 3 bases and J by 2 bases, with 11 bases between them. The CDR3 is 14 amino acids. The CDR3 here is CASSEGRTTYEQYF. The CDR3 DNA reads TGTGCCAGCAGTGAGGGCAGGACAACCTACGAGCAGTACTTC.

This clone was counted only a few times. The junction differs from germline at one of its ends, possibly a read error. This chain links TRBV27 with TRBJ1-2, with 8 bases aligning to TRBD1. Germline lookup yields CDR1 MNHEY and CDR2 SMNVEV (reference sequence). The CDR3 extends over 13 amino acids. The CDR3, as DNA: TGTGCCAGCAGTCTGCAGGGGGCGTATGACTACACCTTC. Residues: CASSLQGAYDYTF.